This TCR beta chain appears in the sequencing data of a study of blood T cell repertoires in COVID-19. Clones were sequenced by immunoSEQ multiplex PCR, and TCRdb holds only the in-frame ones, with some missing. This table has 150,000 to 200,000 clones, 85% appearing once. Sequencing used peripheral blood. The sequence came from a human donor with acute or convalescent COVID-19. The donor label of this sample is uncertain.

The CDR3 region is CASNRGTNYGYTF. The CDR3 coding sequence is TGTGCCAGCAACCGGGGAACTAACTATGGCTACACCTTC. V usage is TRBV6-5 and J usage is TRBJ1-2; D remains unclear. Germline-derived CDR1 and CDR2 are MNHEY and SVGAGI. The V gene lost 7 bases and the J gene lost 0 bases, with 9 bases spanning the gap. This CDR3 is 13 amino acids long.